Below, 5 T cell receptor beta chains from the same sample are listed, as sequenced in a study of blood T cell repertoires in COVID-19. Sequencing was performed with immunoSEQ multiplex PCR; in TCRdb, only in-frame clones are kept and a portion is missing. This repertoire shows about 26,000 clones, roughly 90% found once; its top ten account for approximately 7.6%. The sample comprised peripheral blood. The receptor source for this set is a human donor in a cohort sampled during active COVID-19.

J is TRBJ2-1 and V is TRBV3-1 (or the pseudogene TRBV3-2); perhaps TRBD2 as D (6 bases). The V end was cut by 0 bases, the J end by 12 bases, with 9 bases between. Germline CDR1 and CDR2: LGHDT and YNNKEL (reference sequence). The CDR3 loop spans 12 amino acids. The CDR3 loop reads CASSQEGTSQFF. In nucleotides, the CDR3 is TGTGCCAGCAGCCAAGAGGGGACTTCGCAGTTCTTC.

J is TRBJ1-5 and V is TRBV19; a weak D match, TRBD1 (5 bases). The germline CDR1 and CDR2 sequences are LNHDA and SQIVND (reference sequence). This CDR3 contains 16 residues. Deletions cut 2 bases from V and 0 bases from J, with 11 bases between. The DNA for the CDR3 is TGTGCCAGTAGTATACGCGGCAGGGATAGCAATCAGCCCCAGCATTTT. Encoded protein: CASSIRGRDSNQPQHF.

The chain links TRBV6-6 to TRBJ2-3, with TRBD2 matching over 13 bases. The junction had 4 bases not matched to a gene; V was cut back by 7 bases and J by 3 bases. The germline gives CDR1 MNHNY, CDR2 SVGAGI (reference sequence). This CDR3 is built from 15 residues. In nucleotides, the CDR3 is TGTGCCAGCACCTCACTAGCGGGGGGGACAGATACGCAGTATTTT. It yields the protein CASTSLAGGTDTQYF.

This chain joins TRBV6-5 and TRBJ1-6, with TRBD1 matching over 7 bases. The CDR3 is 15 residues long. Per the germline V gene, CDR1 is MNHEY and CDR2 is SVGAGI. With 7 bases clipped from V and 4 bases from J, the junction kept 7 bases outside the gene matches. The CDR3 DNA reads TGTGCCAGCAAATCATGGGACAGATATAATTCACCCCTCCACTTT. Encoded protein: CASKSWDRYNSPLHF.

The rearrangement links TRBV29-1 to TRBJ2-5; 9 nucleotides match TRBD1. This CDR3 comprises 12 residues. Germline loops: CDR1 SQVTM, CDR2 ANQGSEA. V gave up 6 bases and J gave up 5 bases; unmatched junction bases: 4. The CDR3 protein is CSVDRGGETQYF. The CDR3 DNA reads as TGCAGCGTGGACAGGGGCGGGGAGACCCAGTACTTC.